These T cell receptor beta chains were read from a single sample in a study of T cells after yellow fever vaccination. TCRdb re-analysed the 5' RACE reads in MiXCR, keeping a single row per CDR3 protein. The data contain about 360,000 distinct CDR3 sequences, approximately 5.7% of them singletons. The specimen was PBMCs, collected 5 days after the yellow fever booster vaccination. The receptors originated from a man aged 25 to 45 who received the YFV17D yellow fever vaccine. Both conserved end residues are part of each CDR3. D genes are given only for firm matches. Clone size is given for some rows only: seen once, a few or many times, or a class if the clone is expanded.

>TRBD2|few|TRBV27|TRBJ2-2
TGTGCCAGCAGCGGCGGACTAGCGACCACCGGGGAGCTGTTTTTT
CASSGGLATTGELFF
>.|many|TRBV7-6|TRBJ2-5
TGTGCCAGCAGCCCCGGGGCAGGGCAGGAGACCCAGTACTTC
CASSPGAGQETQYF
>.|few|TRBV20-1|TRBJ1-1
TGCAGTGCTAAGCCCCCAGGATTGAACACTGAAGCTTTCTTT
CSAKPPGLNTEAFF
>TRBD1|.|TRBV20-1|TRBJ2-1
TGCAGTGCTAGAGATGCGGGACAGGGCTACAATGAGCAGTTCTTC
CSARDAGQGYNEQFF
>.|many|TRBV7-2|TRBJ2-2
TGTGCCAGCAGCTCCCTCTTATCCACCGGGGAGCTGTTTTTT
CASSSLLSTGELFF
>TRBD2|many|TRBV5-1|TRBJ2-1
TGCGCCAGCAGCAAGGGACTAGCGGGAGGGCAGAATGAGCAGTTCTTC
CASSKGLAGGQNEQFF
>TRBD2|many|TRBV7-9|TRBJ2-5
TGTGCCAGCAGCTTACCACCGGGACTAGAACAGACCCAGTACTTC
CASSLPPGLEQTQYF
>.|many|TRBV5-1|TRBJ2-7
TGCGCCAGCAGCGGGGACGCCAGCTCCTACGAGCAGTACTTC
CASSGDASSYEQYF
>.|few|TRBV12-5|TRBJ1-3
TGTGCTAGTGGGATAGGCTCTGGAAACACCATATATTTT
CASGIGSGNTIYF
>TRBD2|few|TRBV3-1|TRBJ2-1
TGTGCCAGCAGCCAAGATATTCTAGCGGGAGGCAATGAGCAGTTCTTC
CASSQDILAGGNEQFF
>.|many|TRBV5-6|TRBJ2-5
TGTGCCAGCAGCTTGGTTTCCGGGGGGCGAAAAGAGACCCAGTACTTC
CASSLVSGGRKETQYF
>.|many|TRBV5-1|TRBJ2-4
TGCGCCAGCAGCTGGACATTCAGGCCCAGTCTAGCCAAAAACATTCAGTACTTC
CASSWTFRPSLAKNIQYF
>TRBD2|many|TRBV5-1|TRBJ2-1
TGCGCCAGCAGCCAAGTCGGCGGGAGGGTCCTCAACTCCTACAATGAGCAGTTCTTC
CASSQVGGRVLNSYNEQFF
>.|many|TRBV7-2|TRBJ2-1
TGTGCCAGCAGCTTAGACATCGACAATGAGCAGTTCTTC
CASSLDIDNEQFF
>TRBD1|few|TRBV5-1|TRBJ2-7
TGCGCCAGCAGCGTGGGACAGCGTGGGGCCCAGTACTTC
CASSVGQRGAQYF
>.|.|TRBV5-4|TRBJ2-2
TGTGCCAGCAGCTTGGGAATCGGAGGATCCACCGGGGAGCTGTTTTTT
CASSLGIGGSTGELFF
>TRBD2|many|TRBV5-6|TRBJ2-7
TGTGCCAGCAGCTTGCGGCTAGCGGGAGGGTACGAGCAGTACTTC
CASSLRLAGGYEQYF
>.|few|TRBV11-2|TRBJ1-4
TGTGCCAGCAGCTTAGATCGGTTCACAAATGAAAAACTGTTTTTT
CASSLDRFTNEKLFF
>TRBD1|.|TRBV6-5|TRBJ1-4
TGTGCCAGCAGTTACCTGGGACAGGGGATTGAAAAACTGTTTTTT
CASSYLGQGIEKLFF
>TRBD1|many|TRBV20-1|TRBJ2-5
TGCAGTGCTTTCAGGGGGAGAGAGACCCAGTACTTC
CSAFRGRETQYF
>.|few|TRBV23-1|TRBJ2-2
TGCGCCAGCAGTCCGTGCACAGGGTCGGCCGGGGAGCTGTTTTTT
CASSPCTGSAGELFF
>.|many|TRBV4-1|TRBJ2-7
TGCGCCAGCAGCCCCCTAGATAGGCGGAAGCAGTACTTC
CASSPLDRRKQYF
>TRBD1|.|TRBV9|TRBJ2-3
TGTGCCAGCAGCGACCGGGACAGGGGAAGCGGGACGGCAGATACGCAGTATTTT
CASSDRDRGSGTADTQYF
>.|.|TRBV2|TRBJ1-1
TGTGCCAGCACCGAAGAGCGTGACACTGAAGCTTTCTTT
CASTEERDTEAFF
>.|many|TRBV5-1|TRBJ2-7
TGCGCCAGCAGCTTGAAGGTCAGCTCCTACGAGCAGTACTTC
CASSLKVSSYEQYF
>.|few|TRBV18|TRBJ1-5
TGTGCCAGCTCACCGAGATCCCCAGGACAGCTTGATCAGCCCCAGCATTTT
CASSPRSPGQLDQPQHF
>.|.|TRBV5-5|TRBJ2-7
TGTGCCAGCAGCTTGGCCAACCCCATCGCAGGCTACGAGCAGTACTTC
CASSLANPIAGYEQYF
>.|.|TRBV20-1|TRBJ2-5
TGCGGCTCAAGGCCTGGTGGTATTGAGACCCAGTACTTC
CGSRPGGIETQYF
>.|few|TRBV20-1|TRBJ2-7
TGCAGTGCTTCTTGGACAGCCGCCTACGAGCAGTACTTC
CSASWTAAYEQYF
>TRBD1|many|TRBV12-3/TRBV12-4|TRBJ1-6
TGTGCCAGCAGCCGGGACAGGGTTAATTCACCCCTCCACTTT
CASSRDRVNSPLHF
>.|.|TRBV19|TRBJ1-1
TGTGCCAGCCGGGACACCAGCCTCACTGAAGCTTTCTTT
CASRDTSLTEAFF
>.|few|TRBV7-2|TRBJ2-2
TGTGCCAGCAGCGGACATTGGTCCGGGGAGCTGTTTTTT
CASSGHWSGELFF
>TRBD1|many|TRBV7-2|TRBJ2-5
TGTGCCAGCAGTCCAGCCGGGACAGGGTTCGAGACCCAGTACTTC
CASSPAGTGFETQYF
>.|many|TRBV28|TRBJ2-7
TGTGCCAGCAGCCTAGAAACAGGCTTAAGCTACGAGCAGTACTTC
CASSLETGLSYEQYF
>TRBD1|few|TRBV20-1|TRBJ2-5
TGCAGTGCTACACGACAGGGAATCCAAGAGACCCAGTACTTC
CSATRQGIQETQYF
>.|many|TRBV5-1|TRBJ2-7
TGCGCCAGCCGAGGGGACTCCAACTACGAGCAGTACTTC
CASRGDSNYEQYF
>TRBD2|.|TRBV24-1|TRBJ2-3
TGTGCCACCAGTGGTGGGACTAGCGGGAGCGTGACAGATACGCAGTATTTT
CATSGGTSGSVTDTQYF
>.|few|TRBV7-2|TRBJ2-3
TGTGCCAGCAGGGACGACAGGTATACGCAGTATTTT
CASRDDRYTQYF
>.|many|TRBV7-9|TRBJ2-7
TGTGCCAGCAGCTTAGATTGGGAGCAGTACTTC
CASSLDWEQYF
>.|many|TRBV11-2|TRBJ2-2
TGTGCCAGCAGCTTCAGAAGGACGAGCTACACCGGGGAGCTGTTTTTT
CASSFRRTSYTGELFF
>TRBD1|few|TRBV7-2|TRBJ2-7
TGTGCCAGCAGCCCGACGGGCAGGGGGCTTACCTACGAGCAGTACTTC
CASSPTGRGLTYEQYF
>.|.|TRBV7-8|TRBJ2-3
TGTGCCAGCAGCTTAGCTTTTCGGGGGCCGGGAAGAGATACGCAGTATTTT
CASSLAFRGPGRDTQYF
>TRBD2|many|TRBV11-3|TRBJ2-1
TGTGCCAGCAGCTTAGTTTGGACTAGCTCCTACAATGAGCAGTTCTTC
CASSLVWTSSYNEQFF
>TRBD2|.|TRBV30|TRBJ2-2
TGTGCCTGGAGCTCTCCGACTAGCGGGAGAACCTCCGGGGAGCTGTTTTTT
CAWSSPTSGRTSGELFF
>.|few|TRBV18|TRBJ1-1
TGTGCCAGCTCACCCACGATTGATTTCAACACTGAAGCTTTCTTT
CASSPTIDFNTEAFF
>.|few|TRBV5-6|TRBJ1-4
TGTGCCAGCAGCTTTTCTAGTGAAAAACTGTTTTTT
CASSFSSEKLFF
>.|few|TRBV7-8|TRBJ2-5
TGTGCCAGCAGCTTATTTCCGTTAGAGACCCAGTACTTC
CASSLFPLETQYF
>.|many|TRBV5-1|TRBJ1-4
TGCGCCAGCAGGAGTAATGAAAAACTGTTTTTT
CASRSNEKLFF
>.|few|TRBV12-3/TRBV12-4|TRBJ1-2
TGTGCCAGCAGCCCACGATTGCATGGCTACACCTTC
CASSPRLHGYTF
>.|many|TRBV5-1|TRBJ2-5
TGCGCCAGCAAGGCCAGCGAGACCCAGTACTTC
CASKASETQYF
>TRBD1|.|TRBV7-2|TRBJ1-4
TGTGCCAGCAGCTTGAAGACAGGGAATGAAAAACTGTTTTTT
CASSLKTGNEKLFF